One and the same sample provided the 10 T cell receptor beta chains below, sequenced in a study of Graves' ophthalmopathy and Graves' hyperthyroidism. TCR beta CDR3 amplification used RNA transcripts. HTBI-primed RT-PCR formed the first round, and a multiplex PCR formed the second. TCRdb re-called the multiplex PCR reads through MiXCR, storing one row per CDR3 protein. The repertoire holds roughly 700,000 distinct CDR3 sequences, with roughly 41% as singletons. The sequencing input was peripheral blood. These receptor sequences come from an adult man with Graves' ophthalmopathy.

The chain combines TRBV28 with TRBJ1-4; D unresolved. V was trimmed by 5 bases and J by 6 bases, leaving 13 bases between them. This CDR3 comprises 14 residues. Germline values: CDR1 MDHEN, CDR2 SYDVKM. The CDR3 DNA is TGTGCCAGCAGTCCCTCGGGTCAGCATGAAAAACTGTTTTTT. This codes for CASSPSGQHEKLFF.

A remark on this clonotype: A much larger clone is a single base away; this may be a read error. The CDR3 DNA sequence: TGTGCCGGTATGACGACAGGGGGAAGCTCCTACGAGCAGTACTTC. Its translation is CAGMTTGGSSYEQYF. The chain has TRBV7-2 and TRBJ2-7, with 9 bases identical to TRBD1. With V trimmed by 11 bases and J by 0 bases, 11 bases remained unmatched. Germline V lookup: CDR1 SGHTA, CDR2 FQGNSA. This CDR3 comprises 15 residues.

The gene calls are TRBV5-1 and TRBJ1-1; 8 bases map to TRBD1. V gave up 3 bases and J gave up 1 base; unmatched junction bases: 5. The germline V gene has CDR1 SGHRS and CDR2 YFSETQ. CDR3 length equals 15 residues. The CDR3 loop reads CASSSRGQGNTEAFF. DNA of the CDR3: TGCGCCAGCAGCTCTAGAGGACAGGGGAACACTGAAGCTTTCTTT.

This rearrangement joins TRBV29-1 to TRBJ2-6; D possibly corresponds to TRBD2 (5 bases). Between the trimmed V and J ends, which lost 4 bases and 3 bases, there was a span of 10 bases. CDR1 and CDR2 from the germline V gene are SQVTM and ANQGSEA. The CDR3 spans 14 residues. The CDR3 sequence: CSVVGKGGANVLTF. Written as DNA, the CDR3 is TGCAGCGTTGTCGGGAAAGGTGGGGCCAACGTCCTGACTTTC.

The rearrangement joins TRBV12-3 or TRBV12-4 to TRBJ1-6; 9 nucleotides align to TRBD1. The V and J ends lost 7 bases and 7 bases, in that order; junction bases with no gene match: 8. CDR3 length equals 15 residues. CDR3 loop: CASTTGDRANSPLHF. Here the CDR3 DNA reads TGTGCCAGCACTACTGGGGACAGGGCGAATTCACCCCTCCACTTT.

The chain uses TRBV19 and TRBJ2-7; TRBD2 matches at 9 bases. V lost 10 bases to trimming and J lost 1 base; unmatched junction nucleotides: 5. This CDR3 is built from 13 residues. The germline CDR1 and CDR2 sequences are LNHDA and SQIVND (reference sequence). The CDR3 loop reads CATLAGSSYEQYF. For the CDR3, the DNA is TGTGCCACCCTAGCGGGATCTTCCTACGAGCAGTACTTC.

V and J are TRBV20-1 and TRBJ2-7; 8 nucleotides line up with TRBD2. This CDR3 is built from 13 residues. V lost 6 bases and J lost 2; bases outside the gene matches: 6. The germline V gene has CDR1 DFQATT and CDR2 SNEGSKA (reference sequence). CDR3 in amino acids: CSAVRGGAYEQYF. The CDR3 coding sequence is TGCAGTGCCGTTCGGGGGGGGGCCTACGAGCAGTACTTC.

This sequence joins TRBV10-3 and TRBJ2-5; 8 bases are shared with TRBD1. Germline CDR1 is ENHRY and CDR2 is SYGVKD. The trim removed 6 bases at V and 4 bases at J, leaving 7 bases unmatched. The CDR3 extends over 14 amino acids. CDR3 region: CAISPDRVGETQYF. The CDR3 DNA sequence: TGTGCCATCAGCCCGGACAGGGTAGGAGAGACCCAGTACTTC.

This clonotype turned up a few times. At one end, the junction sequence differs from germline, possibly due to a read error. V and J are TRBV20-1 and TRBJ1-2, with D possibly matching TRBD1 (6 bases). The CDR3 has 12 amino acids. Looked up from germline, CDR1 is DFQATT and CDR2 is SNEGSKA (reference sequence). DNA for the CDR3: TGCAGTACTAGATTGGGGGCCGATGGCTACACCTTC. The encoded protein is CSTRLGADGYTF.

This chain joins TRBV25-1 and TRBJ2-2; 9 positions match TRBD2. The CDR3 runs 17 residues. Trimming took 4 bases from V and 3 from J; bases not matched to a gene: 9. The germline CDR1 and CDR2 sequences are MGHDK and SYGVNS. The CDR3 coding sequence is TGTGCCAGCAGTGCTAGAGAGGGCGGGGGGGACACCGGGGAGCTGTTTTTT. Translating gives CASSAREGGGDTGELFF.